Listed below are T cell receptor beta chains from one sample, sequenced in a study of shared clonotypes between healthy human individuals. Here immunoSEQ multiplex PCR was the method, and the copy in TCRdb shows in-frame clones only, minus some. Here the sample spans 850,000 to 1,100,000 clones, around 77% being singletons. Specimen: memory CD4+ T cells from PBMCs. Every receptor here comes from a man aged 18 to 29 in good health. Some clones in this sample may be carry-over from other donors' samples. CDR3s include the opening cysteine and the closing phenylalanine or tryptophan. Each record gives: J gene, V gene, clone size, D gene, CDR3 protein, CDR3 DNA. A D gene is named only where the DNA matches it firmly. Some rows mark clone size as missing; the rest say once, few, many or name a class of expanded clone.

>TRBJ2-7|TRBV2|.|.
CASRVEGEQYF
TGTGCCAGCCGTGTTGAGGGCGAGCAGTACTTC
>TRBJ2-1|TRBV18|.|TRBD2
CASSPLERPGLASYNEQFF
TGTGCCAGCTCCCCACTTGAACGGCCGGGACTAGCTTCCTACAATGAGCAGTTCTTC
>TRBJ1-1|TRBV9|few|.
CASSPSGMNTEAFF
TGTGCCAGCAGTCCTTCCGGCATGAACACTGAAGCTTTCTTT
>TRBJ2-2|TRBV28|.|TRBD1
CASSLRDRGPGELFF
TGTGCCAGCAGTCTCCGGGACAGGGGACCCGGGGAGCTGTTTTTT
>TRBJ2-1|TRBV19|.|.
CASSIFLLASDNEQFF
TGTGCCAGTAGTATATTTCTACTCGCATCCGACAATGAGCAGTTCTTC
>TRBJ2-7|TRBV28|.|.
CASSASYEQYF
TGTGCCAGCAGTGCGAGCTACGAGCAGTACTTC
>TRBJ2-7|TRBV7-9|.|.
CASSQNTGYEQYF
TGTGCCAGCAGCCAGAATACAGGGTACGAGCAGTACTTC
>TRBJ1-4|TRBV4-1|.|TRBD1
CASSQVGTGVTNEKLFF
TGCGCCAGCAGCCAAGTGGGGACAGGGGTAACTAATGAAAAACTGTTTTTT
>TRBJ1-5|TRBV28|.|.
CASSSPAGPNQPQHF
TGTGCCAGCAGTTCCCCTGCGGGCCCGAATCAGCCCCAGCATTTT
>TRBJ2-5|TRBV27|.|TRBD2
CASSKFGLAGQETQYF
TGTGCCAGCAGTAAATTCGGACTAGCTGGCCAAGAGACCCAGTACTTC
>TRBJ1-6|TRBV28|.|TRBD1
CASSIRTGGSSPLHF
TGTGCCAGCAGCATCAGGACAGGGGGCTCTTCACCCCTCCACTTT
>TRBJ1-2|TRBV6-1|.|.
CASSTQVTYGYTF
TGTGCCAGCAGTACACAGGTGACATATGGCTACACCTTC
>TRBJ2-7|TRBV7-2|.|.
CASSLRDTFYEQYF
TGTGCCAGCAGCTTAAGAGACACCTTCTACGAGCAGTACTTC
>TRBJ2-1|TRBV4-1|few|TRBD2
CASSQDLASGAYNEQFF
TGCGCCAGCAGCCAAGATCTGGCTAGCGGGGCCTACAATGAGCAGTTCTTC
>TRBJ1-2|TRBV6-1|many|TRBD1
CASRRQGGIYGYTF
TGTGCCAGCAGACGACAGGGCGGGATCTATGGCTACACCTTC
>TRBJ2-3|TRBV5-1|.|.
CASSADPSGTDTQYF
TGCGCCAGCAGCGCAGACCCAAGTGGCACAGATACGCAGTATTTT
>TRBJ2-1|TRBV5-4|.|TRBD2
CASSAGASGPNEQFF
TGTGCCAGCAGCGCCGGGGCTAGCGGACCCAATGAGCAGTTCTTC
>TRBJ2-7|TRBV6-1|.|.
CASLWGMASYEQYF
TGTGCCAGCCTGTGGGGGATGGCCTCCTACGAGCAGTACTTC
>TRBJ2-7|TRBV30|many|.
CAWRGDHGTLRPYEQYF
TGTGCCTGGAGGGGGGACCACGGGACGTTAAGACCCTACGAGCAGTACTTC
>TRBJ2-7|TRBV13|.|.
CASSFSPGEQYF
TGTGCCAGCAGCTTCTCCCCCGGCGAGCAGTACTTC
>TRBJ2-3|TRBV9|.|TRBD1
CASSVVIGGYGGTQYF
TGTGCCAGCAGCGTAGTGATAGGGGGCTATGGTGGTACGCAGTATTTT
>TRBJ2-1|TRBV10-2|.|TRBD2
CASSEAGADNEQFF
TGCGCCAGCAGTGAAGCGGGGGCTGACAATGAGCAGTTCTTC
>TRBJ1-2|TRBV5-4|.|.
CASSSGGQTDGGYTF
TGTGCCAGCAGCTCCGGGGGCCAGACGGATGGTGGCTACACCTTC
>TRBJ2-1|TRBV6-6|.|.
CASSYTNEQFF
TGTGCCAGCAGTTACACGAATGAGCAGTTCTTC
>TRBJ2-1|TRBV7-3|.|TRBD2
CASSFGRNNEQFF
TGTGCCAGCAGCTTCGGGAGGAACAATGAGCAGTTCTTC
>TRBJ1-4|TRBV7-9|.|.
CASSLVGAGEKLFF
TGTGCCAGCAGCTTAGTAGGCGCGGGTGAAAAACTGTTTTTT
>TRBJ2-5|TRBV27|.|.
CASSSLEGPMETQYF
TGTGCCAGCAGTTCCCTTGAGGGTCCGATGGAGACCCAGTACTTC
>TRBJ1-1|TRBV29-1|.|.
CSVVRGGGTEAFF
TGCAGCGTTGTCAGGGGAGGGGGGACTGAAGCTTTCTTT
>TRBJ2-1|TRBV29-1|.|TRBD2
CSAGTSGTDEQFF
TGCAGCGCCGGGACTAGCGGGACGGATGAGCAGTTCTTC
>TRBJ2-1|TRBV28|.|TRBD1
CASSQGARAYNEQFF
TGTGCCAGCAGTCAGGGGGCCAGGGCGTACAATGAGCAGTTCTTC
>TRBJ2-1|TRBV19|once|.
CASTSGYGGSEQFF
.
>TRBJ1-3|TRBV18|.|TRBD1
CASSVETGGSGNTIYF
TGTGCCAGCTCTGTCGAGACAGGGGGCTCTGGAAACACCATATATTTT
>TRBJ2-1|TRBV2|.|.
CATLQGLDGDEQFF
TGTGCCACCCTCCAGGGGCTGGATGGGGATGAGCAGTTCTTC
>TRBJ2-7|TRBV10-3|.|TRBD1
CAIRAGTGGEEQYF
TGTGCCATCAGGGCCGGGACAGGGGGCGAAGAGCAGTACTTC
>TRBJ2-1|TRBV4-2|.|TRBD2
CASSPNLSGSGSYNEQFF
TGTGCCAGCAGCCCAAACCTAAGCGGGAGTGGGTCCTACAATGAGCAGTTCTTC
>TRBJ1-4|TRBV25-1|once|TRBD1
CASSPPRGLGEKLFF
TGTGCCAGCAGCCCCCCCAGGGGGTTGGGTGAAAAACTGTTTTTT
>TRBJ1-2|TRBV28|.|.
CASSLSVEGYTF
TGTGCCAGCAGTTTATCCGTGGAGGGCTACACCTTC
>TRBJ1-2|TRBV19|.|.
CASGQFGRSYGYTF
TGTGCCAGCGGACAGTTCGGAAGGAGCTATGGCTACACCTTC
>TRBJ1-2|TRBV7-9|.|.
CASGGRNNYGYTF
TGTGCCAGCGGCGGTAGGAATAACTATGGCTACACCTTC
>TRBJ2-1|TRBV4-1|.|TRBD2
CASSPTGGRFFYEQFF
TGCGCCAGCAGCCCCACGGGCGGGAGATTTTTCTATGAGCAGTTCTTC
>TRBJ2-6|TRBV19|.|.
CASSILGTGANVLTF
TGTGCCAGTAGTATATTAGGGACCGGGGCCAACGTCCTGACTTTC
>TRBJ2-2|TRBV5-8|.|.
CASSRDLTGNTGELFF
TGTGCCAGCAGCCGGGACTTAACCGGGAACACCGGGGAGCTGTTTTTT
>TRBJ2-5|TRBV27|many|.
CASSLIGAGERSQYF
TGTGCCAGCAGTTTAATTGGAGCAGGGGAGAGGTCCCAGTACTTC
>TRBJ1-1|TRBV4-1|.|.
CASSQANTGGLEAFF
TGCGCCAGCAGCCAAGCCAACACGGGGGGGTTAGAAGCTTTCTTT
>TRBJ2-3|TRBV30|once|TRBD2
CAWSQLAGGPATDTQYF
TGTGCCTGGAGTCAACTAGCGGGAGGGCCAGCGACAGATACGCAGTATTTT
>TRBJ1-1|TRBV2|.|.
CASTGQQDTEAFF
TGTGCCAGCACCGGACAACAGGACACTGAAGCTTTCTTT
>TRBJ1-2|TRBV5-1|.|TRBD1
CASRQEGAQYYGYTF
TGCGCCAGCCGACAGGAGGGGGCGCAATACTATGGCTACACCTTC
>TRBJ2-3|TRBV6-5|.|TRBD2
CASRDLAEYTDTQYF
TGTGCCAGCAGAGACCTAGCGGAATACACAGATACGCAGTATTTT
>TRBJ2-5|TRBV5-4|.|TRBD2
CASSPGLAGFLETQYF
TGTGCCAGCAGCCCGGGACTAGCGGGATTTCTTGAGACCCAGTACTTC
>TRBJ1-1|TRBV9|.|.
CASSGVVGLRTEAFF
TGTGCCAGCAGCGGAGTGGTGGGGCTGAGGACTGAAGCTTTCTTT
>TRBJ1-5|TRBV18|few|.
CASSPRDSSNQPQHF
TGTGCCAGCTCACCACGTGACAGTAGCAATCAGCCCCAGCATTTT
>TRBJ2-6|TRBV11-2|.|.
CASSLVGWGSGANVLTF
TGTGCCAGCAGCTTAGTCGGTTGGGGCTCTGGGGCCAACGTCCTGACTTTC
>TRBJ1-4|TRBV15|.|TRBD1
CATSSWTGDEKLFF
TGTGCCACCAGCAGTTGGACAGGGGACGAAAAACTGTTTTTT